This TCR beta chain appears in the sequencing data of a study of shared clonotypes between healthy human individuals. About the study: Those who served as donors were a couple of women and a few men between the ages of 18 and 49.

Method: immunoSEQ multiplex PCR; TCRdb's copy keeps in-frame clones and lacks some. The sample has roughly 510,000 clones; 60% to 80% are singletons. The receptor was derived from a woman aged 40-49 years in good health. Some clones in this sample may be carry-over from other donors' samples. The sequencing input was PBMCs.

CDR3 nucleotide sequence: TGTGCCAGCAGTTCGGGGGGCCTTCCCTACGAGCAGTACTTC. Encoded protein: CASSSGGLPYEQYF. This chain joins TRBV25-1 and TRBJ2-7, with D perhaps TRBD2 (7 bases). The length of the CDR3 is 14 residues. CDR1 MGHDK and CDR2 SYGVNS come from the germline V gene. Trimming took 5 bases from V and 2 from J, leaving 13 bases between them.